What follows are 32 T cell receptor beta chains derived from one specimen sequenced in a study of regulatory T cells in long-lasting Graves disease. Time point described: newly diagnosed GD, antithyroid drugs for less than 3 months. The TCR library was made from RNA that had been extracted from PBMCs in TRIzol. Combining iRepertoire HTBI primers with Arm-PCR of CDR3 regions, the authors built TCR beta libraries. From the multiplex PCR reads, TCRdb called clonotypes with MiXCR, one entry per CDR3 protein. Of around 470,000 distinct CDR3 sequences listed, less than 15% are singletons. The same specimen was also included in a second study, on T cells in Graves' hyperthyroidism and ophthalmopathy.

Here the sequenced sample was peripheral blood mononuclear cells (PBMCs), taken at new diagnosis, from a patient treated with antithyroid drugs. These receptors originate from a woman between 50 and 59 years old with Graves disease.

The gene calls are TRBV12-3 or TRBV12-4 and TRBJ1-2, with D unresolved. CDR3 length: 17 amino acids. V was trimmed by 6 bases and J by 7 bases, leaving 27 bases between them. CDR3: CASSPRQDPFLGGGYTF. The CDR3 nucleotides are TGTGCCAGCAGCCCCAGGCAGGATCCGTTCCTGGGAGGTGGCTACACCTTC.

This chain links TRBV7-9 with TRBJ2-1, with D maybe TRBD1 (5 bases). This CDR3 is 12 amino acids long. The V gene lost 5 bases and the J gene lost 10 bases, with 12 bases spanning the gap. The germline CDR1 and CDR2 sequences are SEHNR and FQNEAQ (reference sequence). CDR3 in amino acids: CASSAQTGEQFF. DNA for the CDR3: TGTGCCAGCAGCGCGCAAACAGGCGAGCAGTTCTTC.

This clonotype was observed a few times. This rearrangement joins TRBV14 to TRBJ2-3; maybe TRBD2 (6 bases). The CDR3 has 15 amino acids. Trimming left V 0 bases short and J 5 bases short, with 12 bases between. From germline, CDR1 is SGHDN and CDR2 FVKESK. Here the CDR3 reads CASSQDGTARDTQYF. CDR3 DNA sequence: TGTGCCAGCAGCCAAGACGGGACTGCCCGAGATACGCAGTATTTT.

A word on this clonotype: Just one base apart from a much larger clone, this may be a read error. The genes are TRBV11-2 and TRBJ2-2; perhaps TRBD2 as D (5 bases). Trimming took 4 bases from V and 3 from J, leaving 6 bases between them. The germline V gene encodes CDR1 SGHAT and CDR2 FQNNGV. The CDR3 runs to 13 residues. The CDR3 here is CASSSGYTGELFF. The DNA for the CDR3 is TGTGCCAGCAGCTCGGGGTACACCGGGGAGCTGTTTTTT.

This clonotype was detected only once. For the CDR3, the DNA is TGTGCCAGTAGTATCAGGCGGTACACCGGGGAGCTGTTTTTT. The encoded protein is CASSIRRYTGELFF. The chain uses TRBV19 and TRBJ2-2; no clear D gene. Germline CDR1 and CDR2: LNHDA and SQIVND (reference sequence). The length of the CDR3 is 14 residues. Trimming removed 3 bases from V and 3 bases from J, with 8 bases in between. Full variable domain (rest looked up from reference TRBV19 and TRBJ2-2): DGGITQSPKYLFRKEGQNVTLSCEQNLNHDAMYWYRQDPGQGLRLIYYSQIVNDFQKGDIAEGYSVSREKKESFPLTVTSAQKNPTAFYLCASSIRRYTGELFFGEGSRLTVL.

This clonotype was counted at least ten times. The genes are TRBV20-1 and TRBJ2-3; 8 nucleotides agree with TRBD2. There are 14 residues in the CDR3. V shed 5 bases and J 4 bases; nucleotides not matched to a gene: 8. The germline gives CDR1 DFQATT, CDR2 SNEGSKA (reference sequence). CDR3 amino acids: CSARRSGTPDTQYF. The DNA for the CDR3 is TGCAGTGCTCGGCGTAGCGGGACCCCAGATACGCAGTATTTT.

This clonotype has a count of ten or more. The chain links TRBV3-1 to TRBJ2-1; D is unresolved. The CDR3 covers 12 residues. In germline, CDR1 is LGHDT, CDR2 YNNKEL (reference sequence). Trimming cost V 0 bases and J 10 bases, with 7 bases left between them. The CDR3 spells CASSQDLKEQFF. CDR3 DNA sequence: TGTGCCAGCAGCCAAGATCTGAAAGAGCAGTTCTTC.

In its sample, this clonotype was seen many times. The chain's CDR3 is CASSLGSGGVVGEQFF. In nucleotides, the CDR3 is TGTGCCAGCAGCTTAGGGTCAGGGGGCGTCGTCGGTGAGCAGTTCTTC. This sequence joins TRBV7-9 and TRBJ2-1; TRBD1 aligns across 8 bases. Germline-derived CDR1 and CDR2 are SEHNR and FQNEAQ (reference sequence). The trim removed 1 base at V and 9 bases at J, leaving 11 bases unmatched. The CDR3 loop spans 16 amino acids.

This clonotype was picked up a small number of times. The chain links TRBV9 to TRBJ2-7, with 7 bases aligning to TRBD2. V was clipped by 1 base and J by 9 bases; unmatched bases: 13. The germline V gene has CDR1 SGDLS and CDR2 YYNGEE. This CDR3 contains 15 residues. The CDR3 is CASSVRLRELVGQYF. The CDR3, as DNA: TGTGCCAGCAGCGTAAGGTTGCGGGAGTTGGTCGGGCAGTACTTC.

This clonotype was counted ten times or more. The chain uses TRBV28 and TRBJ1-2; possible D gene TRBD1, 6 bases. The CDR3 has 15 amino acids. V was clipped by 1 base and J by 5 bases, with 14 bases between them. Germline loops: CDR1 MDHEN, CDR2 SYDVKM. The CDR3 DNA sequence: TGTGCCAGCAGTTTATATCAGGGGCTCGAATATGGCTACACCTTC. Residues: CASSLYQGLEYGYTF.

The chain employs TRBV4-1 and TRBJ1-5, with D possibly being TRBD1 (6 bases). Germline loops: CDR1 MGHRA, CDR2 YSYEKL. The CDR3 is 16 residues long. V lost 2 bases to trimming and J lost 4 bases, with 15 bases between them. In DNA form, the CDR3 reads TGCGCCAGCAGCCAACCAGGGGTGGGTGGGAATCAGCCCCAGCATTTT. It is translated as CASSQPGVGGNQPQHF.

This clonotype was counted ten times or more. The chain joins TRBV12-3 or TRBV12-4 to TRBJ2-3; no clear D. The germline V and J ends were trimmed by 6 bases and 3 bases, with 13 bases remaining between them. This CDR3 region has 14 residues. The CDR3 is CASRAGLGTDTQYF. Written as DNA, the CDR3 is TGTGCCAGCAGGGCCGGGCTGGGTACAGATACGCAGTATTTT.

This clonotype has ten or more counts. Written as DNA, the CDR3 is TGCGCCAGCAGCGGGTCAGGACTCAAGTACTTC. Its protein product is CASSGSGLKYF. This rearrangement joins TRBV5-1 to TRBJ2-7; D possibly corresponds to TRBD2 (5 bases). CDR1 is SGHRS and CDR2 is YFSETQ in the germline V gene. The CDR3 has 11 residues. The germline V and J ends were trimmed by 4 bases and 11 bases, with 13 bases remaining between them.

The V and J genes are TRBV13 and TRBJ2-7; no reliable D call. Trimming pared 4 bases from V and 2 bases from J, leaving 15 bases between. CDR1 and CDR2 (germline): PRHDT, FYEKMQ (reference sequence). The CDR3 totals 15 residues. This CDR3 is CASSSDGPSAYEQYF. The CDR3 bases are TGTGCCAGCAGCTCGGACGGACCATCAGCCTACGAGCAGTACTTC.

This clonotype appeared many times. The chain has TRBV7-8 and TRBJ2-5; tentatively, D is TRBD2 (5 bases). In germline, CDR1 is SGHVS, CDR2 FQNEAQ. V shed 5 bases and J shed 3 bases, with 22 bases lying between them. This CDR3 contains 17 residues. DNA of the CDR3: TGTGCCAGCAGCCCAGGCGGGCGGGTGAATGGAAAAGAGACCCAGTACTTC. Translation: CASSPGGRVNGKETQYF. The whole variable domain, filled in from reference TRBV7-8 and TRBJ2-5, reads GAGVSQSPRYKVAKRGQDVALRCDPISGHVSLFWYQQALGQGPEFLTYFQNEAQLDKSGLPSDRFFAERPEGSVSTLKIQRTQQEDSAVYLCASSPGGRVNGKETQYFGPGTRLLVL.

This clonotype was seen only a few times. The gene calls are TRBV2 and TRBJ2-7, with D perhaps being TRBD1 or TRBD2 (5 bases each). The CDR3 runs 15 residues. Per the germline V gene, CDR1 is SNHLY and CDR2 is FYNNEI. Trimming shortened V by 0 bases and J by 2 bases, and 11 bases separated the two germline ends. CDR3 protein: CASSEARDRTYEQYF. The CDR3 DNA reads TGTGCCAGCAGTGAAGCTCGGGACCGAACCTACGAGCAGTACTTC.

Many counts were recorded for this clonotype. The V gene is TRBV10-3, the J gene TRBJ2-7; 9 bases match TRBD2. With V trimmed by 10 bases and J by 6 bases, 10 bases remained unmatched. Germline-derived CDR1 and CDR2 are ENHRY and SYGVKD. The CDR3 contains 13 residues. In nucleotides, the CDR3 is TGTGCCACCCACGCGCGGGAGGGCTCCGAGCAGTACTTC. Translation: CATHAREGSEQYF.

The V and J genes are TRBV6-2 or TRBV6-3 and TRBJ2-5; D might be TRBD2 (6 bases). CDR1 and CDR2 (germline): MNHEY, SVGEGT. V lost 4 bases, J lost 0 bases, and 15 bases lay in between. The CDR3 is made up of 16 amino acids. The CDR3 DNA sequence: TGTGCCAGCAGTTCACCTATGGTAGCGGACCAAGAGACCCAGTACTTC. Translation gives CASSSPMVADQETQYF.

The gene calls are TRBV6-5 and TRBJ2-6, with D perhaps TRBD2 (5 bases). Germline CDR1 MNHEY, CDR2 SVGAGI. V was trimmed by 2 bases and J by 2 bases, leaving 10 bases between them. This CDR3 has 16 residues. Written as DNA, the CDR3 is TGTGCCAGCAGTTACAACCTAGCTACTGGGGCCAACGTCCTGACTTTC. It is translated as CASSYNLATGANVLTF.

The table lists this clonotype with many counts. The chain has TRBV12-3 or TRBV12-4 and TRBJ2-4; maybe TRBD2 (5 bases). Trimming pared 6 bases from V and 0 bases from J, leaving 12 bases between. The CDR3 has 15 amino acids. CDR3 DNA: TGTGCCAGCAGCTTTCGGACTGTAGCCAAAAACATTCAGTACTTC. This codes for CASSFRTVAKNIQYF.

This clonotype has only a few counts. The chain uses TRBV4-2 and TRBJ2-7; 7 nucleotides align to TRBD2. The CDR3 loop spans 19 amino acids. Germline V CDR1 and CDR2: LGHNA, YNFKEQ. Trimming cost V 0 bases and J 3 bases; bases outside gene matches: 17. CDR3 DNA sequence: TGTGCCAGCAGCCAAGATCTAGACGCGTGGCGGGAGAATCTCTACGAGCAGTACTTC. Encoded protein: CASSQDLDAWRENLYEQYF.

This rearrangement joins TRBV29-1 to TRBJ2-2; the D is unclear. Germline V lookup: CDR1 SQVTM, CDR2 ANQGSEA. V was pared by 7 bases and J by 7 bases, with 10 bases between. The CDR3 loop spans 11 amino acids. The CDR3 here is CSAQGDGELFF. The DNA for the CDR3 is TGCAGCGCCCAAGGCGACGGGGAGCTGTTTTTT.

This clonotype was seen many times. The CDR3 sequence: CAISEGTGTQETQYF. The DNA for the CDR3 is TGTGCCATCAGTGAAGGGACAGGGACCCAAGAGACCCAGTACTTC. V gene TRBV10-3 combines with J gene TRBJ2-5; 9 bases are shared with TRBD1. The CDR3 contains 15 residues. V shed 3 bases, J shed 1 base, and the junction held 3 bases outside the gene matches. CDR1 and CDR2 (germline): ENHRY, SYGVKD.

About this clonotype itself: A read error may explain this, as a much larger clone is one base away. CDR3 nucleotides: TGTGCCAGCAGCTTCGAGCCGGGCTTACGGGGGGGCACTGGAGCTTTCTTT. This gives the protein CASSFEPGLRGGTGAFF. The gene calls are TRBV7-8 and TRBJ1-1; TRBD1 might be the D (6 bases). Per the germline V gene, CDR1 is SGHVS and CDR2 is FQNEAQ. This CDR3 comprises 17 residues.

The J gene is TRBJ2-1, the V gene TRBV29-1; tentatively, D is TRBD2 (5 bases). The CDR3 extends over 13 amino acids. Germline V gene lookup returns CDR1 SQVTM and CDR2 ANQGSEA. Trimming left V 4 bases short and J 5 bases short, with 12 bases between. DNA of the CDR3: TGCAGCGTTGGAGGGTCGGGGAACAATGAGCAGTTCTTC. Translation gives CSVGGSGNNEQFF.

This clonotype was seen ten or more times. The gene calls are TRBV12-3 or TRBV12-4 and TRBJ2-7, with no clear D. This CDR3 region has 12 residues. V gave up 6 bases and J gave up 4 bases, with 10 bases separating them. For the CDR3, the DNA is TGTGCCAGCAGCTTACGGGTTTACGAGCAGTACTTC. This gives the protein CASSLRVYEQYF.

The V and J genes are TRBV3-1 and TRBJ2-7, with D unclear. V was pared by 3 bases and J by 6 bases, with 12 bases between. The CDR3 contains 13 residues. The germline V gene has CDR1 LGHDT and CDR2 YNNKEL (reference sequence). The CDR3, as DNA: TGTGCCAGCAGCCACGAGGAGTTCGGCGAGCAGTACTTC. Amino acids: CASSHEEFGEQYF.

This clonotype has ten or more counts. The J gene is TRBJ2-3, the V gene TRBV7-2; D is unresolved. The CDR3 spans 14 residues. The V end lost 1 base, the J end lost 6 bases, and 11 bases lay between the germline ends. Germline CDR1 reads SGHTA; CDR2 reads FQGNSA. CDR3 sequence: CASSLGLPRDTQYF. Written as DNA, the CDR3 is TGTGCCAGCAGCTTAGGGCTACCCCGCGATACGCAGTATTTT.

This clonotype was detected ten times or more. J is TRBJ1-1 and V is TRBV12-3 or TRBV12-4; TRBD1 is a possible D gene (5 bases). V gave up 0 bases and J gave up 0 bases, with 14 bases separating them. This CDR3 is built from 17 residues. The chain's CDR3 is CASSLARRGRMNTEAFF. The DNA for the CDR3 is TGTGCCAGCAGTTTAGCGAGGAGGGGCCGGATGAACACTGAAGCTTTCTTT.

Concerning this clonotype: A much bigger clone sits one base away, suggesting this may be a read error. Since no conserved phenylalanine or tryptophan closes the CDR3, a read error is the likely cause. V and J are TRBV20-1 and TRBJ2-7; 9 nucleotides line up with TRBD1. The CDR3 has 17 amino acids. V shed 1 base, J shed 5 bases, and the junction held 15 bases outside the gene matches. CDR1 is DFQATT, CDR2 SNEGSKA, per germline (reference sequence). CDR3 amino acids: CSARARTWGQGIHEQYL. For the CDR3, the DNA is TGCAGTGCTAGAGCCCGAACCTGGGGACAGGGAATCCACGAGCAGTACTTA.

This clonotype was counted at least ten times. This chain uses TRBV28 with TRBJ2-3, with 12 bases lining up with TRBD1. The V gene end was trimmed by 6 bases and the J gene end by 5 bases; junction bases not matched to a gene: 6. Germline V gives CDR1 MDHEN, CDR2 SYDVKM. This CDR3 has 15 amino acids. DNA of the CDR3: TGTGCCAGCAGCAGGGGACAGGGGGCCGGAGATACGCAGTATTTT. As protein: CASSRGQGAGDTQYF.

Many counts were recorded for this clonotype. The genes are TRBV12-3 or TRBV12-4 and TRBJ2-1, with D possibly matching TRBD2 (5 bases). V was trimmed by 6 bases and J by 6 bases, leaving 12 bases between them. This CDR3 is 13 amino acids long. CDR3: CASRTPEGNEQFF. In DNA, the CDR3 is TGTGCCAGCAGGACTCCCGAGGGCAATGAGCAGTTCTTC.